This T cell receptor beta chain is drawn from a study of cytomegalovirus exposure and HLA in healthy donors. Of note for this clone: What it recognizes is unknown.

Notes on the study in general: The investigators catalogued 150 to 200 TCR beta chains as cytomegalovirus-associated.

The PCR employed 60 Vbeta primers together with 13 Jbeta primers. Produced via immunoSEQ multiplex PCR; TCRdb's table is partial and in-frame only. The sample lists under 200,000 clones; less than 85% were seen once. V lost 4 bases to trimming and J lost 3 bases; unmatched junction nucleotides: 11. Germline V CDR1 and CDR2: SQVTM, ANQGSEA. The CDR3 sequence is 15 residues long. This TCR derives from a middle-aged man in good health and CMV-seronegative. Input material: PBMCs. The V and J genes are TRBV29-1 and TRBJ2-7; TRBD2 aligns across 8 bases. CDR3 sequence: CSVGSGQRGYYEQYF. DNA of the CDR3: TGCAGCGTTGGTTCCGGCCAGCGGGGGTACTACGAGCAGTACTTC.